This T cell receptor (beta chain) comes out of a study of T-cell memory formation after mild COVID-19. About this clonotype itself: The antigen is undetermined.

Study-level findings and limits: Nothing confirmed that second-wave clones peaking on day 37 were specific for SARS-CoV-2. Clones contracting day 15 to 85 were balanced CD4/CD8; later expanders leaned CD4+. Among CD4+ contracting clones, most were CM and EM, and CD8+ ones EMRA.

Constant-segment primers served in 5'RACE that generated TCR alpha and TCR beta cDNA libraries bearing sample barcodes and UMIs. In TCRdb, the 5' RACE reads were re-called with MiXCR into one record per CDR3 protein. Seen here are around 200,000 distinct CDR3 sequences, around 20% observed once, and the top ten hold roughly 3.8%. The CDR3 length is 16 residues. V was cut by 6 bases and J by 0 bases, with 16 bases left in between. The chain uses TRBV12-3 or TRBV12-4 and TRBJ2-3, with D possibly TRBD2 on 7 matching bases. The clonotype originates from a man aged 18 to 29 who had mild COVID-19 (a few samples of this study predate the infection). Cell type and time point are not known. The sample consisted of PBMCs or a T cell subset sorted from them (not recorded which). CDR3 bases: TGTGCCAGCAGCCCCGCCGGGGGGCGAAGCACAGATACGCAGTATTTT. Translated: CASSPAGGRSTDTQYF.